The source of this T cell receptor (beta chain) is a study of CD8+ T cells in alopecia areata. Findings and caveats of the study: It was lesional scalp, especially alopecia totalis/universalis, that showed higher clonality than normal scalp. The study found TCR sharing across patients less clear than in mice, possibly for HLA reasons. Scalp sequencing also captures normal skin's resident alphabeta T cells.

RNA was isolated and reverse transcribed to cDNA, the sequencing template. Some clones are missing from TCRdb's copy, which holds only in-frame ones; the method was immunoSEQ multiplex PCR. The sample includes about 200,000 clones, approximately 61% of them seen just once. Notes on this clone: Its target is not known.

Punch biopsies of lesional scalp, plus peripheral blood, were taken from alopecia areata patients. Material: CD4+ T cells sorted from blood, obtained at week 0. This receptor was obtained from a human donor with alopecia areata.

Here the CDR3 reads CASSLTGTSSFGELFF. The DNA for the CDR3 is TGTGCCAGCAGCTTAACCGGGACTAGCTCTTTCGGGGAGCTGTTTTTT. The chain joins TRBV11-2 to TRBJ2-2, with 9 bases that match TRBD2. The CDR3 is made up of 16 amino acids. The J segment lost 7 bases and the V segment lost 2 bases, leaving 8 bases of the junction unmatched. CDR1 is SGHAT and CDR2 is FQNNGV in the germline V gene.